The 24 T cell receptor beta chains below come from one sample, sequenced in a study of blood T cell repertoires in COVID-19. This table comes from immunoSEQ multiplex PCR, and its TCRdb copy is limited to in-frame clones, with some not included. The sample lists approximately 250,000 clones, about 80% seen once, with approximately 15% in the top ten. Input material: PBMCs or T cells enriched from blood (not recorded which). The receptors were sampled from a man aged 35 to 55 who had recovered from COVID-19.

This rearrangement joins TRBV15 to TRBJ2-3; 7 bases map to TRBD2. V shed 1 base, J shed 6 bases, and the junction held 13 bases outside the gene matches. The CDR3 extends over 17 amino acids. Germline CDR1 LNHNV, CDR2 YYDKDF (reference sequence). CDR3 loop: CATSRVRVAGPWDTQYF. CDR3 coding DNA: TGTGCCACCAGCAGAGTGCGGGTAGCGGGCCCCTGGGATACGCAGTATTTT.

The sample holds a few counts of this clone. CDR3 in amino acids: CASSLVAGGGSPLHF. In DNA form, the CDR3 reads TGCGCCAGCAGCTTGGTAGCAGGGGGCGGTTCACCCCTCCACTTT. The rearrangement uses TRBV5-1 and TRBJ1-6; 8 bases align to TRBD1. This CDR3 region has 15 residues. Trimming removed 0 bases from V and 9 bases from J; junction bases left unmatched: 5. Germline V gene data show CDR1 as SGHRS and CDR2 as YFSETQ.

The rearrangement joins TRBV23-1 to TRBJ1-4; 7 bases are shared with TRBD1. TRBV23-1 belongs to the ORF category, with a function that is uncertain. The trim removed 11 bases at V and 6 bases at J, leaving 12 bases unmatched. The CDR3 extends over 14 amino acids. The CDR3 loop is CARWNGQAHEKLFF. The CDR3 DNA reads as TGCGCCCGCTGGAACGGACAGGCGCATGAAAAACTGTTTTTT.

The chain is built from TRBV29-1 and TRBJ1-1; D not resolved. The CDR3 runs to 14 residues. V dropped 2 bases and J dropped 4 bases, with 14 bases sitting between them. From germline, CDR1 is SQVTM and CDR2 ANQGSEA. The CDR3 here is CSVERVGRGTEAFF. CDR3 nucleotide sequence: TGCAGCGTTGAAAGAGTGGGGAGAGGCACTGAAGCTTTCTTT.

With regard to this clone: Other DNA sequences in the sample encode the same CDR3. J is TRBJ1-1 and V is TRBV28, with 7 nucleotides matching TRBD1. Germline V gene lookup returns CDR1 MDHEN and CDR2 SYDVKM. V lost 3 bases and J lost 4; bases outside the gene matches: 2. The CDR3 runs to 13 residues. CDR3 DNA sequence: TGTGCCAGCAGTTTGACAGGGTCCACTGAAGCTTTCTTT. Translation gives CASSLTGSTEAFF.

This rearrangement joins TRBV15 to TRBJ1-1, with TRBD1 identical over 8 bases. CDR3 size: 13 residues. In germline, CDR1 is LNHNV, CDR2 YYDKDF (reference sequence). The V gene end was trimmed by 3 bases and the J gene end by 5 bases; junction bases not matched to a gene: 2. DNA for the CDR3: TGTGCCACCAGCAGCCAGGGGGCGACTGAAGCTTTCTTT. Translated: CATSSQGATEAFF.

The V and J genes are TRBV18 and TRBJ2-1; 9 bases align to TRBD2. The V gene's germline CDR1 is KGHSH and CDR2 LQKENI. V was pared by 3 bases and J by 0 bases, with 3 bases of the junction left unmatched. The CDR3 consists of 16 residues. CDR3 loop: CASSPTSGFSYNEQFF. The DNA for the CDR3 is TGTGCCAGCTCACCGACTAGCGGATTCTCCTACAATGAGCAGTTCTTC.

The gene calls are TRBV7-6 and TRBJ1-2, with 8 bases identical to TRBD1. Germline V gene data show CDR1 as SGHVS and CDR2 as FNYEAQ. J lost 7 bases, V lost 5 bases, and 12 bases had no gene match. The CDR3 length is 15 residues. The CDR3 region has the DNA TGTGCCAGCAGCCTCAGGACAGGGCCGGGCTCTGGCTACACCTTC. The encoded protein is CASSLRTGPGSGYTF.

The chain is built from TRBV13 and TRBJ1-1, with 9 nucleotides matching TRBD1. The germline CDR1 and CDR2 sequences are PRHDT and FYEKMQ (reference sequence). The CDR3 has 12 amino acids. J lost 10 bases, V lost 6 bases, and 6 bases had no gene match. The CDR3 is CASSLDRGVAFF. CDR3 DNA: TGTGCCAGCAGTCTTGACAGGGGGGTAGCTTTCTTT.

This clone was detected only a few times. The chain couples TRBV6-5 to TRBJ1-3, with TRBD1 identical over 8 bases. This CDR3 region has 15 residues. Germline-derived CDR1 and CDR2 are MNHEY and SVGAGI. With 0 bases clipped from V and 4 bases from J, the junction kept 2 bases outside the gene matches. As DNA, the CDR3 is TGTGCCAGCAGTTACTCGGACAGGGCAGGAAACACCATATATTTT. Translating gives CASSYSDRAGNTIYF.

The chain uses TRBV5-8 and TRBJ2-5; tentatively, D is TRBD2 (6 bases). In germline, CDR1 is SGHTS, CDR2 YDEGEE. Between the trimmed V and J ends, which lost 0 bases and 5 bases, there was a span of 14 bases. This CDR3 spans 15 amino acids. This CDR3 reads CASSLGARGRETQYF. CDR3 coding DNA: TGTGCCAGCAGCTTGGGGGCCCGAGGGAGGGAGACCCAGTACTTC. Together with reference TRBV5-8 and TRBJ2-5, the CDR3 gives the full variable domain: EAGVTQSPTHLIKTRGQQATLRCSPISGHTSVYWYQQALGLGLQFLLWYDEGEERNRGNFPPRFSGRQFPNYSSELNVNALELEDSALYLCASSLGARGRETQYFGPGTRLLVL.

The gene calls are TRBV3-1 (or the pseudogene TRBV3-2) and TRBJ2-7; 7 bases match TRBD2. CDR1 is LGHDT and CDR2 is YNNKEL in the germline V gene (reference sequence). This CDR3 has 14 residues. The J segment lost 3 bases and the V segment lost 3 bases, leaving 5 bases of the junction unmatched. The CDR3, as DNA: TGTGCCAGCAGCCAGGGGGAGGGCCTCTACGAGCAGTACTTC. Its translation is CASSQGEGLYEQYF.

The chain recombines TRBV3-1 (or the pseudogene TRBV3-2) with TRBJ2-2, with 7 positions matching TRBD2. CDR3 length: 18 amino acids. Germline V gene lookup returns CDR1 LGHDT and CDR2 YNNKEL (reference sequence). Trimming removed 1 base from V and 0 bases from J; junction bases left unmatched: 8. The CDR3 loop reads CASSQVRGGPSNTGELFF. The CDR3 bases are TGTGCCAGCAGCCAAGTTAGGGGAGGGCCTTCGAACACCGGGGAGCTGTTTTTT.

The rearrangement links TRBV30 to TRBJ2-7; perhaps TRBD1 as D (5 bases). The CDR3 totals 12 residues. The germline V and J ends were trimmed by 0 bases and 4 bases, with 7 bases remaining between them. Germline CDR1 and CDR2: GTSNPN and SVGIG (reference sequence). CDR3 bases: TGTGCCTGGAGTGTCTCAGGGTACGAGCAGTACTTC. Translating gives CAWSVSGYEQYF.

This chain uses TRBV3-1 (or the pseudogene TRBV3-2) with TRBJ1-3, with a weak D call TRBD1 (5 bases). Germline CDR1 reads LGHDT; CDR2 reads YNNKEL (reference sequence). The CDR3 runs to 17 residues. V lost 0 bases, J lost 4 bases, and 16 bases lay in between. CDR3 sequence reads: CASSQERGWESGNTIYF. CDR3 in DNA: TGTGCCAGCAGCCAAGAACGGGGGTGGGAGTCCGGAAACACCATATATTTT.

The chain uses TRBV7-2 and TRBJ1-5; D is uncertain. V gave up 1 base and J gave up 5 bases, with 6 bases separating them. This CDR3 spans 13 amino acids. Germline V gene data show CDR1 as SGHTA and CDR2 as FQGNSA. The CDR3 DNA reads as TGTGCCAGCAGCTTAGACCTAGATCAGCCCCAGCATTTT. Translating gives CASSLDLDQPQHF. The variable domain in full, with the rest retrieved from reference TRBV7-2 and TRBJ1-5, is GAGVSQSPSNKVTEKGKDVELRCDPISGHTALYWYRQSLGQGLEFLIYFQGNSAPDKSGLPSDRFSAERTGGSVSTLTIQRTQQEDSAVYLCASSLDLDQPQHFGDGTRLSIL.

V is TRBV29-1 and J is TRBJ2-1; 8 positions agree with TRBD2. This CDR3 has 13 residues. Germline V gives CDR1 SQVTM, CDR2 ANQGSEA. The trim removed 4 bases at V and 9 bases at J, leaving 8 bases unmatched. The CDR3 here is CSVVGREDREQFF. CDR3 nucleotides: TGCAGCGTTGTTGGGCGGGAGGATCGTGAGCAGTTCTTC.

This chain joins TRBV5-1 and TRBJ2-7; TRBD2 aligns across 8 bases. CDR3 length: 13 residues. Germline-derived CDR1 and CDR2 are SGHRS and YFSETQ. After removal of 6 bases from V and 3 bases from J, the junction contained 5 bases not matched to a gene. The DNA of the CDR3 is TGCGCCAGCACCTCGAGCGGGAGCTACGAGCAGTACTTC. As protein: CASTSSGSYEQYF.

The chain has TRBV5-1 and TRBJ1-1; D perhaps matches TRBD1 (6 bases). CDR3 length: 15 residues. V lost 0 bases and J lost 1, with 10 bases in between. Germline V gives CDR1 SGHRS, CDR2 YFSETQ. CDR3 residues: CASSLGGLTNTEAFF. The CDR3 bases are TGCGCCAGCAGCTTGGGGGGGCTTACGAACACTGAAGCTTTCTTT.

The genes are TRBV19 and TRBJ1-5, with 8 bases aligning to TRBD1. CDR1 and CDR2 (germline): LNHDA, SQIVND (reference sequence). V was pared by 5 bases and J by 3 bases, with 6 bases of the junction left unmatched. The CDR3 loop spans 15 amino acids. The CDR3 reads CASSLGQGLNQPQHF. Here the CDR3 DNA reads TGTGCCAGTAGTCTTGGACAGGGACTCAATCAGCCCCAGCATTTT.

This chain uses TRBV7-2 with TRBJ1-1, with unresolved D. The V end lost 8 bases, the J end lost 1 base, and 11 bases lay between the germline ends. The germline CDR1 and CDR2 sequences are SGHTA and FQGNSA. The CDR3 loop spans 13 amino acids. The CDR3 DNA sequence: TGTGCCAGCGCCAGAACATCGAACACTGAAGCTTTCTTT. As protein: CASARTSNTEAFF.

A few counts support this clone. CDR3: CASSGSRVGTEAFF. The CDR3 DNA sequence: TGTGCCAGCAGTGGCTCGAGGGTGGGCACTGAAGCTTTCTTT. The rearrangement links TRBV25-1 to TRBJ1-1; no reliable D call. CDR1 is MGHDK and CDR2 is SYGVNS in the germline V gene. This CDR3 comprises 14 residues. Between the trimmed V and J ends, which lost 4 bases and 4 bases, there was a span of 13 bases.

This chain connects TRBV19 to TRBJ2-5; 12 positions agree with TRBD2. V was clipped by 10 bases and J by 2 bases; unmatched bases: 8. The CDR3 contains 15 residues. From germline, CDR1 is LNHDA and CDR2 SQIVND (reference sequence). For the CDR3, the DNA is TGTGCCATCCCCCGGACTAGCGGGGCACAAGAGACCCAGTACTTC. Translation gives CAIPRTSGAQETQYF.

This chain joins TRBV3-1 (or the pseudogene TRBV3-2) and TRBJ2-7; D is unclear. V was shortened by 5 bases and J by 1 base, with 9 bases between the two germline ends. The CDR3 contains 13 residues. The germline gives CDR1 LGHDT, CDR2 YNNKEL (reference sequence). The CDR3 region has the DNA TGTGCCAGCAGCTCCCTATCGTCCTACGAGCAGTACTTC. Protein product: CASSSLSSYEQYF.